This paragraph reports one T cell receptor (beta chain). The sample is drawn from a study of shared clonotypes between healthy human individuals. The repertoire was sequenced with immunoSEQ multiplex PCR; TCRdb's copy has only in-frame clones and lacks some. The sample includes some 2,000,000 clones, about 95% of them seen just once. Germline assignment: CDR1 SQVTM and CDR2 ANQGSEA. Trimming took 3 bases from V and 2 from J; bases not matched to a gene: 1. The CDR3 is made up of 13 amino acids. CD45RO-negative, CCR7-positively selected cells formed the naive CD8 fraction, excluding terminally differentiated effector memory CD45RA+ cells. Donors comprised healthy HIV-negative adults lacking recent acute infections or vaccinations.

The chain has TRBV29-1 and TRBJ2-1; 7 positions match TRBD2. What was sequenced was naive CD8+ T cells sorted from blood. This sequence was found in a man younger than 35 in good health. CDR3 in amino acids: CSVDGLAYNEQFF. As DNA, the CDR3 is TGCAGCGTTGACGGACTAGCCTACAATGAGCAGTTCTTC.